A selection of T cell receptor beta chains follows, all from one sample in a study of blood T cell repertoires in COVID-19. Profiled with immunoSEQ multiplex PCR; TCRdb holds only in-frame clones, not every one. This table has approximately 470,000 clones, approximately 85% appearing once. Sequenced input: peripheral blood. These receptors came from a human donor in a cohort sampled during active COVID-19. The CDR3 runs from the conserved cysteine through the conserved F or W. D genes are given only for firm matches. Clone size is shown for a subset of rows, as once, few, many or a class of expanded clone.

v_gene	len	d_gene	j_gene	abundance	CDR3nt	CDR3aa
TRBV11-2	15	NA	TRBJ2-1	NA	TGTGCCAGCAGCGCCACAGGGATCTCCTACAATGAGCAGTTCTTC	CASSATGISYNEQFF
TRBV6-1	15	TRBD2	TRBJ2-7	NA	TGTGCCAGCAGTGAACCAGGACTAGCCGTCCACGAGCAGTACTTC	CASSEPGLAVHEQYF
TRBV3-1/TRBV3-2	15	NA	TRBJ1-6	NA	TGTGCCAGCAGCCAAGAGGGGACAAGAAATTCACCCCTCCACTTT	CASSQEGTRNSPLHF
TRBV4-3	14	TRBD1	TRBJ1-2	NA	TGCGCCAGCAGCCAAGGGGGGACAGTCTATGGCTACACCTTC	CASSQGGTVYGYTF
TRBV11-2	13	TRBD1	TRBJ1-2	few	TGTGCCAGCAGCACAGGGGTTAGCTATGGCTACACCTTC	CASSTGVSYGYTF
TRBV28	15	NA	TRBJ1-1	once	TGTGCCAGCAGCCTCCAGCGAGCGCAGAACACTGAAGCTTTCTTT	CASSLQRAQNTEAFF
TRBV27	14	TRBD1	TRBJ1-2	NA	TGTGCCAGCAAACAGGGGGGGACTCACTATGGCTACACCTTC	CASKQGGTHYGYTF
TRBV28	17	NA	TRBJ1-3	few	TGTGCCAGCAGCCGTCTAGGACATACTTCCTCTGGAAACACCATATATTTT	CASSRLGHTSSGNTIYF
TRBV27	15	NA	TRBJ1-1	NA	NA	CASSSSTGLWTEAFF
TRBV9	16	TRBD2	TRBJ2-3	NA	TGTGCCAGCAGCAACAGACTAGCGGCTAGCACAGATACGCAGTATTTT	CASSNRLAASTDTQYF
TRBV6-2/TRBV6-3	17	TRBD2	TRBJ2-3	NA	TGTGCCAGCAGCTCCGGACTAGCGGGAACAAGCACAGATACGCAGTATTTT	CASSSGLAGTSTDTQYF
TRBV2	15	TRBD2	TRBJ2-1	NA	TGTGCCAGCAGCGGGACTAGCGGGATCTACAATGAGCAGTTCTTC	CASSGTSGIYNEQFF
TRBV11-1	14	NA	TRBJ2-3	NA	TGTGCCAGCAGCCAGCGAGGCAGCACAGATACGCAGTATTTT	CASSQRGSTDTQYF
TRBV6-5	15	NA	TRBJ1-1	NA	TGTGCCAGCAGTTACTCGTTCAGGGCTGACACTGAAGCTTTCTTT	CASSYSFRADTEAFF
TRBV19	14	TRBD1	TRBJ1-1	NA	TGTGCCAGTAGAGCCGGGACAGGGTACGCTGAAGCTTTCTTT	CASRAGTGYAEAFF
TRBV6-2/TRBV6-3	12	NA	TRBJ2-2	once	TGTGCCAGCAGTAGCAGGGCCGGGGAGCTGTTTTTT	CASSSRAGELFF
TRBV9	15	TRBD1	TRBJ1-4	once	TGTGCCAGCAGCGAAACAGGGGGCGCCGATGAAAAACTGTTTTTT	CASSETGGADEKLFF
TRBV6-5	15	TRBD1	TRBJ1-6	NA	TGTGCCAGCAGACCAGACAGGGCCTACAATTCACCCCTCCACTTT	CASRPDRAYNSPLHF
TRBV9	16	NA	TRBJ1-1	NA	TGTGCCAGCAGCAGAAGCGGGCAGGGCCCTGAAACTGAAGCTTTCTTT	CASSRSGQGPETEAFF
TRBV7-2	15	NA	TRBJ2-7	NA	TGTGCCAGCAGCTTAGCGGGCTCGGACTCCTACGAGCAGTACTTC	CASSLAGSDSYEQYF
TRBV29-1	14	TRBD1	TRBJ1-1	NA	TGCAGCGTGGTTACGGGACAGCTCGGGACTGAAGCTTTCTTT	CSVVTGQLGTEAFF
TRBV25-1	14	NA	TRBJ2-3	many	TGTGCCAGCAGCCGCAGGACTACCGCAGATACGCAGTATTTT	CASSRRTTADTQYF
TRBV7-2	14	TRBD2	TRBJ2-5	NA	TGTGCCAGCAGCTTTAGCGGGAGTGGGGAGACCCAGTACTTC	CASSFSGSGETQYF
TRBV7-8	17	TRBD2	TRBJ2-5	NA	TGTGCCAGCAGCCCTCGGGCTAGCGGGACCTACCAAGAGACCCAGTACTTC	CASSPRASGTYQETQYF
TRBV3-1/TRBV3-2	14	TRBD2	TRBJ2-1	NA	TGTGCCAGCAGCCAAGCTAGCGGGAGGGCCCGGCAGTTCTTC	CASSQASGRARQFF
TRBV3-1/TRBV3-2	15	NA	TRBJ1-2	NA	TGTGCCAGCAGCCAAGATGGAGCTTTTAACTATGGCTACACCTTC	CASSQDGAFNYGYTF
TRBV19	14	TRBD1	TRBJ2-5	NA	TGTGCCAGTAGTCCCAGACAGGGGTACGAGACCCAGTACTTC	CASSPRQGYETQYF
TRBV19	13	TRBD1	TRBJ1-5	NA	TGTGCCAGTGGACAGGGACGAAATCAGCCCCAGCATTTT	CASGQGRNQPQHF
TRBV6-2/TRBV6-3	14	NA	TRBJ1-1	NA	TGTGCCAGCAGCCTACACCGGGATTACACTGAAGCTTTCTTT	CASSLHRDYTEAFF